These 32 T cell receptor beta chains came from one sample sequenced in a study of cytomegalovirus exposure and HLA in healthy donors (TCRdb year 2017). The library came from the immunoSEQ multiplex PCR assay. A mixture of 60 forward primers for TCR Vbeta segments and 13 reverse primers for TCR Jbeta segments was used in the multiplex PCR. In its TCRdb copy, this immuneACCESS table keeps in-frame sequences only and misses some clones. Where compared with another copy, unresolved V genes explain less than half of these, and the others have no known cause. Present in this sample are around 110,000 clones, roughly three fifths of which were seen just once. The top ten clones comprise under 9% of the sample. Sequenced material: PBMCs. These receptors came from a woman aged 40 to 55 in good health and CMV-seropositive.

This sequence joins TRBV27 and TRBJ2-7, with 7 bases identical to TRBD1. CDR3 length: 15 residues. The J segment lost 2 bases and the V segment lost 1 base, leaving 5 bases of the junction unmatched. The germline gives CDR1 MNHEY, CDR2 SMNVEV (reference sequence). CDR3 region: CASSLFGTAAYEQYF. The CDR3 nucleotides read TGTGCCAGCAGTTTATTTGGGACAGCTGCCTACGAGCAGTACTTC.

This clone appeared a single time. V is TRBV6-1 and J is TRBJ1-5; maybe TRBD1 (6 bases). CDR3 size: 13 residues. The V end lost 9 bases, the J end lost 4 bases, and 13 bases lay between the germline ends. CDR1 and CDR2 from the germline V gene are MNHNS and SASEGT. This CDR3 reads CASFRDKNQPQHF. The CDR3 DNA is TGTGCCAGTTTCCGGGACAAAAATCAGCCCCAGCATTTT.

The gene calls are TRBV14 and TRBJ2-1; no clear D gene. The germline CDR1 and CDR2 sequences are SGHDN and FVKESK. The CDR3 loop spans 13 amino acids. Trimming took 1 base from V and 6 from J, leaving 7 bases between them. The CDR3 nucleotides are TGTGCCAGCAGCCAAGGACAAGTCAATGAGCAGTTCTTC. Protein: CASSQGQVNEQFF.

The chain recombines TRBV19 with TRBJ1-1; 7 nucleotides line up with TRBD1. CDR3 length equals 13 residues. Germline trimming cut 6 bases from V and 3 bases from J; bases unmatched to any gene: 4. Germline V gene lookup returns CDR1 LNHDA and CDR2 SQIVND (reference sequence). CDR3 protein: CASSPTGYTEAFF. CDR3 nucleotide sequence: TGTGCCAGTAGCCCGACAGGGTACACTGAAGCTTTCTTT.

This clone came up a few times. The CDR3 DNA reads TGTGCCAGCAGCGTAACTTCAGGGACTCAAGAGACCCAGTACTTC. Encoded protein: CASSVTSGTQETQYF. The V gene is TRBV6-4, the J gene TRBJ2-5; D might be TRBD2 (6 bases). V was trimmed by 6 bases and J by 2 bases, leaving 16 bases between them. CDR3 length: 15 amino acids. CDR1 MRHNA and CDR2 SNTAGT come from the germline V gene.

The CDR3 bases are TGCGCCAGCAGTGAGTCGGGAGTGAACACTGAAGCTTTCTTT. This encodes CASSESGVNTEAFF. The chain is built from TRBV10-1 and TRBJ1-1, with unresolved D. The CDR3 spans 14 residues. CDR1 and CDR2 from the germline V gene are WNHNN and SYGVQD (reference sequence). V lost 0 bases and J 0 bases, leaving 5 bases between the germline ends.

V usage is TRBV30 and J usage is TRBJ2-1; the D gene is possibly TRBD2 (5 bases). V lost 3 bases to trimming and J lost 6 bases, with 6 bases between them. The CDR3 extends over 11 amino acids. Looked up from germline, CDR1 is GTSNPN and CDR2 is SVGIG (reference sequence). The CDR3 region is CAWRAGNEQFF. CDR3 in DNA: TGTGCCTGGAGGGCGGGCAATGAGCAGTTCTTC.

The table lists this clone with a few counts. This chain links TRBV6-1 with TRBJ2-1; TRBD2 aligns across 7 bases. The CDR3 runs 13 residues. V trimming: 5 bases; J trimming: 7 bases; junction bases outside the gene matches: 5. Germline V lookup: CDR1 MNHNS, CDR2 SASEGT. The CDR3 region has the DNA TGTGCCAGCAGTCTAGCGGTAAATAATGAGCAGTTCTTC. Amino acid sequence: CASSLAVNNEQFF.

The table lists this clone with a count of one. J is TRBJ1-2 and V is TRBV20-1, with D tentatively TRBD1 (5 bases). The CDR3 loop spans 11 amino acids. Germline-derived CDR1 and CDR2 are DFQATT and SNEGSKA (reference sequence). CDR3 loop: CRAKEGLGYTF. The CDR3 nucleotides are TGCAGGGCGAAGGAGGGGCTTGGCTACACCTTC.

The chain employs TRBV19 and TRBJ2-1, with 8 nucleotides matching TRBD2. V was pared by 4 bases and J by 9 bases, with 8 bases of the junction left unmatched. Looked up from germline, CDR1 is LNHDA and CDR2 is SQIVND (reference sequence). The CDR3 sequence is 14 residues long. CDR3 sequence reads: CASSKPREVIEQFF. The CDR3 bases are TGTGCCAGTAGTAAACCGCGGGAGGTAATTGAGCAGTTCTTC. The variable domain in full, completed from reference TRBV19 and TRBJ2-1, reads DGGITQSPKYLFRKEGQNVTLSCEQNLNHDAMYWYRQDPGQGLRLIYYSQIVNDFQKGDIAEGYSVSREKKESFPLTVTSAQKNPTAFYLCASSKPREVIEQFFGPGTRLTVL.

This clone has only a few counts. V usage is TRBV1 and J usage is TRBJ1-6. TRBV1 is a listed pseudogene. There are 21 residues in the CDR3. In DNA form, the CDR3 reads TGCACCAGCAGCCAAGATTGGGGGGTCCCGAGGATCAAGGCGACAAATTCACCCCTCCACTTT. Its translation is CTSSQDWGVPRIKATNSPLHF.

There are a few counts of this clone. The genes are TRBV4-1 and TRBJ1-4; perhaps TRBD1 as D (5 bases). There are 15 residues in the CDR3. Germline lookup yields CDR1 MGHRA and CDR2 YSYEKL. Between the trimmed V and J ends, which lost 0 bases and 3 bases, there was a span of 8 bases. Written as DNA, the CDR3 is TGCGCCAGCAGCCAAGAAACAGGCGCTAATGAAAAACTGTTTTTT. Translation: CASSQETGANEKLFF.

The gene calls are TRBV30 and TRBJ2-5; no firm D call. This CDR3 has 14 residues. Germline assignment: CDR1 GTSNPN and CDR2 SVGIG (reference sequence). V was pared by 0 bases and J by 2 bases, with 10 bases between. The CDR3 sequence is CAWSVRTVQETQYF. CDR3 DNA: TGTGCCTGGAGTGTACGAACAGTTCAAGAGACCCAGTACTTC. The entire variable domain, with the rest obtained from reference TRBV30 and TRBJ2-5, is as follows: SQTIHQWPATLVQPVGSPLSLECTVEGTSNPNLYWYRQAAGRGLQLLFYSVGIGQISSEVPQNLSASRPQDRQFILSSKKLLLSDSGFYLCAWSVRTVQETQYFGPGTRLLVL.

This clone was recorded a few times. The CDR3 bases are TGTGCCAGCAGCGTCCAGGGACTCCAAAGGGATACGCAGTATTTT. Residues: CASSVQGLQRDTQYF. This chain connects TRBV9 to TRBJ2-3; D possibly corresponds to TRBD2 (6 bases). V shed 2 bases and J shed 6 bases, with 16 bases lying between them. Per germline, CDR1 SGDLS and CDR2 YYNGEE. The CDR3 loop spans 15 amino acids. The whole variable domain, filled in from reference TRBV9 and TRBJ2-3, reads DSGVTQTPKHLITATGQRVTLRCSPRSGDLSVYWYQQSLDQGLQFLIQYYNGEERAKGNILERFSAQQFPDLHSELNLSSLELGDSALYFCASSVQGLQRDTQYFGPGTRLTVL.

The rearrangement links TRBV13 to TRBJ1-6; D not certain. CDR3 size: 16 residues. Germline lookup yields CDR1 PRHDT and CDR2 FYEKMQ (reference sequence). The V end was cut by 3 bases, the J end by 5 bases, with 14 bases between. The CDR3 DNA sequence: TGTGCCAGCAGCTTGGCCTTACAACCAAATAATTCACCCCTCCACTTT. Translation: CASSLALQPNNSPLHF. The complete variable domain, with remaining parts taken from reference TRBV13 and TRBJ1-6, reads AAGVIQSPRHLIKEKRETATLKCYPIPRHDTVYWYQQGPGQDPQFLISFYEKMQSDKGSIPDRFSAQQFSDYHSELNMSSLELGDSALYFCASSLALQPNNSPLHFGNGTRLTVT.

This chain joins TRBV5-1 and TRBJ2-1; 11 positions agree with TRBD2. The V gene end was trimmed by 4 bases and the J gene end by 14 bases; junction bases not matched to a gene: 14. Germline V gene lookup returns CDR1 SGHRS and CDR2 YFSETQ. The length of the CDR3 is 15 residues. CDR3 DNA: TGCGCCAGCAGCGGGGGCACTAGCGGGAGTCGATCGGAGTTCTTC. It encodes CASSGGTSGSRSEFF. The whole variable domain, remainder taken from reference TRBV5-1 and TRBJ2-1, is KAGVTQTPRYLIKTRGQQVTLSCSPISGHRSVSWYQQTPGQGLQFLFEYFSETQRNKGNFPGRFSGRQFSNSRSEMNVSTLELGDSALYLCASSGGTSGSRSEFFGPGTRLTVL.

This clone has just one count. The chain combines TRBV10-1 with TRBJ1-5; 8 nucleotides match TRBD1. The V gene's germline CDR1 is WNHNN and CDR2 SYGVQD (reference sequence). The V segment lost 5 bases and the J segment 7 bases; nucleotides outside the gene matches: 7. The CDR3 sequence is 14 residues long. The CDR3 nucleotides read TGCGCCAGCAGTAACGACAGGGGTAGCCAGCCCCAGCATTTT. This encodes CASSNDRGSQPQHF.

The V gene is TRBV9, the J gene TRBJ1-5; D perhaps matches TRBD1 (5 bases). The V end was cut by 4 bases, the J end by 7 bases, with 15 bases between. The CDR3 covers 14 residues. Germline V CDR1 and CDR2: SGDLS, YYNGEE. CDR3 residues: CASSPGTAQQPQHF. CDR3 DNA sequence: TGTGCCAGCAGCCCGGGGACTGCCCAACAGCCCCAGCATTTT.

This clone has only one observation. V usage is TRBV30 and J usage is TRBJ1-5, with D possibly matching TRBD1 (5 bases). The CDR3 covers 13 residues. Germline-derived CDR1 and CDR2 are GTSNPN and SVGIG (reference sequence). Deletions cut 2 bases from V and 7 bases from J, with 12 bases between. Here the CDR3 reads CAWSSGRAQPQHF. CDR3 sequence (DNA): TGTGCCTGGAGTTCAGGGAGGGCACAGCCCCAGCATTTT.

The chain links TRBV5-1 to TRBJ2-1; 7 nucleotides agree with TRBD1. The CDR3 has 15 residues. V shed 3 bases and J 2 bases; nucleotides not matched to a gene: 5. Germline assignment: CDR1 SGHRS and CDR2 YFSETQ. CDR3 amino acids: CASSSRDSTYNEQFF. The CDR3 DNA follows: TGCGCCAGCAGCTCCCGGGACAGTACCTACAATGAGCAGTTCTTC.

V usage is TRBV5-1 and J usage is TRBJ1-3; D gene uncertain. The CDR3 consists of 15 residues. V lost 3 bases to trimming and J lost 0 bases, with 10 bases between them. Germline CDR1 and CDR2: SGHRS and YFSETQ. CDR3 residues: CASSSWHDSGNTIYF. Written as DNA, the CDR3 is TGCGCCAGCAGCTCCTGGCACGACTCTGGAAACACCATATATTTT.

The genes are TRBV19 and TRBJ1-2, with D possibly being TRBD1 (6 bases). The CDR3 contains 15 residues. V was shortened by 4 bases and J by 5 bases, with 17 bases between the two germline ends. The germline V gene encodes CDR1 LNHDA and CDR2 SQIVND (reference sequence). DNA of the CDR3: TGTGCCAGTAGTAGCCACAGGGAAGGTAGTTATGGCTACACCTTC. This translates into CASSSHREGSYGYTF.

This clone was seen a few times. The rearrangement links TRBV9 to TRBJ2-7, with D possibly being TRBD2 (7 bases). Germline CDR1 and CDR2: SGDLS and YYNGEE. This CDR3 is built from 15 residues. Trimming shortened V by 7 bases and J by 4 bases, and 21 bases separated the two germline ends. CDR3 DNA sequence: TGTGCCAGCGTCCGGGCTGGGGGGGGCGGGTACGAGCAGTACTTC. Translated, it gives CASVRAGGGGYEQYF. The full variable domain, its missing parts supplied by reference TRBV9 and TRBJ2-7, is DSGVTQTPKHLITATGQRVTLRCSPRSGDLSVYWYQQSLDQGLQFLIQYYNGEERAKGNILERFSAQQFPDLHSELNLSSLELGDSALYFCASVRAGGGGYEQYFGPGTRLTVT.

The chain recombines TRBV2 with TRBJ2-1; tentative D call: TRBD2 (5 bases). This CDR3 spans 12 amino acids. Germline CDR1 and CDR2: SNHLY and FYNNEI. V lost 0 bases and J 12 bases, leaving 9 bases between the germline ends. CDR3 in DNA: TGTGCCAGCAGTGAAGCGCTTCGGGGGCAGTTCTTC. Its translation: CASSEALRGQFF.

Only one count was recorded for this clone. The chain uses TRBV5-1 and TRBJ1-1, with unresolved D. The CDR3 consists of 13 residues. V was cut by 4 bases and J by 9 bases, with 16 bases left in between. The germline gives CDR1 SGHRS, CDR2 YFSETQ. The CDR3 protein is CASSLSERAQAFF. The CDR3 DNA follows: TGCGCCAGCAGCCTGTCTGAGAGGGCACAAGCTTTCTTT.

CDR3 protein: CASSPLAQATGTQYF. The CDR3 DNA is TGTGCCAGCAGTCCCCTTGCACAGGCGACAGGGACCCAGTACTTC. The chain links TRBV6-1 to TRBJ2-5, with TRBD1 as a possible D gene (6 bases). Germline loops: CDR1 MNHNS, CDR2 SASEGT. CDR3 length: 15 residues. Trimming pared 5 bases from V and 7 bases from J, leaving 20 bases between.

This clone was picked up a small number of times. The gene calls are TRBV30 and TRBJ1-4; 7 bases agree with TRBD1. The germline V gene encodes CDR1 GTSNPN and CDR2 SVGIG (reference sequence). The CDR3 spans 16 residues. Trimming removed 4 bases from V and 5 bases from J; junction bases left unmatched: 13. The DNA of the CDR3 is TGTGCCTGGACCGCTAAAGGGACAGCAAAGAATGAAAAACTGTTTTTT. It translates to CAWTAKGTAKNEKLFF.

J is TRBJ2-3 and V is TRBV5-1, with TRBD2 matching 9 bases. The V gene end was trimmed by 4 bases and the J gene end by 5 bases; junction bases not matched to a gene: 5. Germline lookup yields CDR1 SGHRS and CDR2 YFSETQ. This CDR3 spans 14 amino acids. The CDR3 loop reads CASSGGLAGDTQYF. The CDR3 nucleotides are TGCGCCAGCAGCGGGGGACTAGCAGGAGATACGCAGTATTTT.

In nucleotides, the CDR3 is TGTGCCAGTAGTATATCGGGGGGGACGAGGGAGCAGTACTTC. Its protein product is CASSISGGTREQYF. The chain combines TRBV19 with TRBJ2-7; 8 bases match TRBD2. The germline V gene encodes CDR1 LNHDA and CDR2 SQIVND (reference sequence). CDR3 length: 14 residues. V dropped 2 bases and J dropped 7; count of bases not matched to a gene: 7.

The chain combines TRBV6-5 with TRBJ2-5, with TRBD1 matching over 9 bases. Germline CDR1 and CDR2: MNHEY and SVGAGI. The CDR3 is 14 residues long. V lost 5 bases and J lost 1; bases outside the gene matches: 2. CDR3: CASSGTGFQETQYF. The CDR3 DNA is TGTGCCAGCAGTGGGACAGGGTTCCAAGAGACCCAGTACTTC.

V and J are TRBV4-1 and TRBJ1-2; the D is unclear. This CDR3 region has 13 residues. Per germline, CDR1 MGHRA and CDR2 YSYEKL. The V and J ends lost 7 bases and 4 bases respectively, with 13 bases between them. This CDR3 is CASKKRLLYGYTF. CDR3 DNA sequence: TGCGCCAGCAAAAAGAGGCTTCTCTATGGCTACACCTTC.

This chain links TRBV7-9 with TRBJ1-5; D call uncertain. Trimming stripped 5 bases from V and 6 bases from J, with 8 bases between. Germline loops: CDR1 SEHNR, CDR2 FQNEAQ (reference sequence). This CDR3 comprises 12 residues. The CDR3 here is CASSRVGQPQHF. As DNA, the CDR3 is TGTGCCAGCAGCCGGGTAGGTCAGCCCCAGCATTTT.